This T cell receptor (beta chain) emerged from a study of Ad26.COV2.S vaccination and SARS-CoV-2 variants. Whole-study context: Doses of Ad26.COV2.S were injected into muscle once or twice, 56 days apart. Whole-study findings and limits: People who got the vaccine or the placebo had similar non-spike TCR breadth.

In this sample, this clone turned up once. Antigen: not known. Treatment reported: roughly 20 received Ad26.COV2.S at low or high dose, single or two shots; several received placebo; per-sample allocation not given. It was on day 63 after the first vaccine or placebo injection that samples were taken. Ad26 vector vaccine expressed Wuhan-strain SARS-CoV-2 spike. The CDR3 contains 15 residues. From germline, CDR1 is SEHNR and CDR2 FQNEAQ (reference sequence). With V trimmed by 5 bases and J by 3 bases, 5 bases remained unmatched. Produced via immunoSEQ multiplex PCR; TCRdb's table is partial and in-frame only. The sample lists 380,000 or so clones; roughly 80% were seen once.

The TCR comes from a person between 18 and 65 years old who received the Ad26.COV2.S COVID-19 vaccine or a placebo. The sequencing used peripheral blood, collected in a trial of Ad26.COV2.S vaccine versus placebo. The chain combines TRBV7-9 with TRBJ2-3, with 10 bases identical to TRBD2. CDR3 region: CASSPASGGTDTQYF. Here the CDR3 DNA reads TGTGCCAGCAGCCCAGCTAGCGGGGGTACAGATACGCAGTATTTT.